These 8 T cell receptor beta chains were sequenced from one sample in a study of blood T cell repertoires in COVID-19. Sequencing was performed with immunoSEQ multiplex PCR; in TCRdb, only in-frame clones are kept and a portion is missing. Of fewer than 200,000 clones in the sample, 78% were seen once. Material: PBMCs or T cells enriched from blood (not recorded which). The source of these receptors is a woman between 45 and 60 years old who had recovered from COVID-19.

V is TRBV6-5 and J is TRBJ2-7; tentatively, D is TRBD1 (5 bases). The ends were cut back, 6 bases at V and 3 bases at J, with 9 bases in the middle. The CDR3 runs 12 residues. The germline V gene encodes CDR1 MNHEY and CDR2 SVGAGI. CDR3 nucleotide sequence: TGTGCCAGCAGAAGACAGAACTACGAGCAGTACTTC. Protein sequence: CASRRQNYEQYF.

Written as DNA, the CDR3 is TGTGCCAGCACCGGGACAGGGAAAGAGACCCAGTACTTC. It encodes CASTGTGKETQYF. The chain employs TRBV7-6 and TRBJ2-5; 9 nucleotides line up with TRBD1. The CDR3 has 13 residues. Looked up from germline, CDR1 is SGHVS and CDR2 is FNYEAQ. Trimming at V came to 7 bases and at J to 3 bases, leaving 3 bases not matched to a gene.

This sequence joins TRBV5-4 and TRBJ1-1; D remains ambiguous. CDR1 SGHNT and CDR2 YYREEE come from the germline V gene (reference sequence). This CDR3 has 15 amino acids. Trimming left V 4 bases short and J 1 base short, with 14 bases between. This chain's CDR3 is CASSVGLRENTEAFF. The CDR3 region has the DNA TGTGCCAGCAGCGTCGGACTCCGCGAGAACACTGAAGCTTTCTTT.

The rearrangement links TRBV5-5 to TRBJ1-2; 10 bases agree with TRBD1. CDR3 size: 16 residues. The V and J ends lost 4 bases and 7 bases, in that order; junction bases with no gene match: 13. Germline V gene data show CDR1 as SGHKS and CDR2 as YYEKEE (reference sequence). CDR3 sequence: CASSPSGRTGGFGYTF. CDR3 nucleotide sequence: TGTGCCAGCAGCCCCTCGGGCAGGACAGGGGGATTTGGCTACACCTTC.

This sequence joins TRBV11-1 and TRBJ2-1; D perhaps matches TRBD2 (5 bases). There are 15 residues in the CDR3. V lost 6 bases, J lost 0 bases, and 12 bases lay in between. Per the germline V gene, CDR1 is SGHAT and CDR2 is FQDESV (reference sequence). CDR3 in amino acids: CASRSGALSYNEQFF. The CDR3 DNA is TGTGCCAGCAGGAGCGGAGCCCTCTCCTACAATGAGCAGTTCTTC.

The V call is TRBV30, the J call TRBJ1-5; a possible D gene is TRBD1 (5 bases). The germline V gene has CDR1 GTSNPN and CDR2 SVGIG (reference sequence). The CDR3 has 14 residues. V was trimmed by 5 bases and J by 0 bases, leaving 11 bases between them. CDR3 DNA: TGTGCCTGGGGGGAAACAGGTAGCAATCAGCCCCAGCATTTT. Its protein product is CAWGETGSNQPQHF.

This sequence joins TRBV5-4 and TRBJ1-4; a possible D gene is TRBD1 (5 bases). Per the germline V gene, CDR1 is SGHNT and CDR2 is YYREEE (reference sequence). The CDR3 runs 14 residues. The V gene lost 0 bases and the J gene lost 2 bases, with 5 bases spanning the gap. The CDR3 DNA reads as TGTGCCAGCAGCTTGGCAGGGACTAATGAAAAACTGTTTTTT. Its protein product is CASSLAGTNEKLFF.

This clone has more than one count but fewer than ten. This chain uses TRBV11-2 with TRBJ2-7; a possible D gene is TRBD1 (5 bases). Germline V gene lookup returns CDR1 SGHAT and CDR2 FQNNGV. Trimming removed 8 bases from V and 3 bases from J, with 11 bases in between. The CDR3 extends over 12 amino acids. This chain's CDR3 is CASQGVGYEQYF. The CDR3 DNA reads as TGTGCCAGCCAGGGTGTTGGCTACGAGCAGTACTTC.